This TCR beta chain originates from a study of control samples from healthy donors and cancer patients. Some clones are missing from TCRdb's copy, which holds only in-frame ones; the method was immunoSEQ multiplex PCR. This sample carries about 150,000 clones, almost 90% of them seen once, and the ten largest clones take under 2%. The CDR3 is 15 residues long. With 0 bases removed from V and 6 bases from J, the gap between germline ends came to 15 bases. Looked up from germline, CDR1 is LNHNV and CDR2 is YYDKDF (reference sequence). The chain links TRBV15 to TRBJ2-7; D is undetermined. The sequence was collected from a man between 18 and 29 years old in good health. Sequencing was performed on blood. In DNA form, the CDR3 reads TGTGCCACCAGCAGAGATTGGGAAAATTCTGGCGAGCAGTACTTC. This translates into CATSRDWENSGEQYF.